Each of the 20 T cell receptor beta chains below was sequenced from the same sample in a study of beta chain features in type 1 diabetes. The whole isolated RNA underwent reverse transcription, so sequencing captured expressed TCRB transcripts. The protocol was immunoSEQ multiplex PCR, while the TCRdb copy is restricted to in-frame clones and leaves out a portion. The profile shows approximately 250,000 clones, approximately 16% of them singletons. Whole-study findings and limits: When Type 1 diabetes patients were examined, their TCRB CDR3s proved moderately but significantly shorter in all four CD4+ subsets.

These receptors lack a known antigen. Source material: naive CD4+ T cells from blood. These receptor sequences come from a man younger than 45 with type 1 diabetes.

With regard to this clone: At one end the junction does not follow the germline gene, possibly because of a read error. The V gene is TRBV29-1, the J gene TRBJ2-1; 14 bases fit TRBD2. The CDR3 covers 16 residues. The V gene's germline CDR1 is SQVTM and CDR2 ANQGSEA. CDR3 loop: CCVGGLAGAGYNEQFF. The CDR3 DNA follows: TGCTGCGTGGGGGGACTAGCGGGAGCAGGCTACAATGAGCAGTTCTTC.

The chain has TRBV5-1 and TRBJ2-1, with D possibly being TRBD2 (5 bases). Trimming took off 4 bases at V and 5 bases at J, with 10 bases between the two ends. Germline V CDR1 and CDR2: SGHRS, YFSETQ. The CDR3 contains 13 residues. The CDR3 loop is CASSEGLDNEQFF. The CDR3 DNA sequence: TGCGCCAGCAGCGAAGGACTGGACAATGAGCAGTTCTTC.

The V gene is TRBV4-1, the J gene TRBJ2-7, with TRBD1 matching over 8 bases. Germline lookup yields CDR1 MGHRA and CDR2 YSYEKL. V was clipped by 0 bases and J by 7 bases; unmatched bases: 20. The CDR3 is 19 residues long. In nucleotides, the CDR3 is TGCGCCAGCAGCCAAGATCGTCCCGGGACAGGTACGAGGTCATGGGAGCAGTACTTC. This translates into CASSQDRPGTGTRSWEQYF.

Written as DNA, the CDR3 is TGTGCCAGCAGTTCACAGGGGCGAACGAGCTCCTACGAGCAGTACTTC. This gives the protein CASSSQGRTSSYEQYF. The chain carries TRBV28 and TRBJ2-7; 7 bases match TRBD1. Per germline, CDR1 MDHEN and CDR2 SYDVKM. The CDR3 runs 16 residues. The V and J ends lost 4 bases and 0 bases, in that order; junction bases with no gene match: 9.

There are a few counts of this clone. This sample includes further DNA sequences coding for the same CDR3. V usage is TRBV28 and J usage is TRBJ2-7; D uncertain. Deletions cut 4 bases from V and 3 bases from J, with 7 bases between. From germline, CDR1 is MDHEN and CDR2 SYDVKM. This CDR3 spans 12 amino acids. CDR3 region: CASSSLSYEQYF. CDR3 in DNA: TGTGCCAGCAGTTCTCTTAGCTACGAGCAGTACTTC.

This clone showed up many times. The genes are TRBV29-1 and TRBJ2-5, with a weak D call TRBD1 (5 bases). The CDR3 length is 12 residues. Germline V gene data show CDR1 as SQVTM and CDR2 as ANQGSEA. V was clipped by 7 bases and J by 4 bases, with 13 bases between them. The CDR3 bases are TGCAGCGCCGCGGTAGGGGCAGAGACCCAGTACTTC. Encoded protein: CSAAVGAETQYF.

The rearrangement links TRBV7-9 to TRBJ2-2; D not resolved. Germline CDR1 SEHNR, CDR2 FQNEAQ (reference sequence). CDR3 length equals 15 residues. Trimming took 1 base from V and 0 from J, leaving 6 bases between them. CDR3 sequence reads: CASSLEAANTGELFF. The CDR3 region has the DNA TGTGCCAGCAGCTTAGAGGCAGCGAACACCGGGGAGCTGTTTTTT.

The CDR3 nucleotides read TGTGCCAGCAGGGCTAGCGGGCATAACACCGGGGAGCTGTTTTTT. Its protein product is CASRASGHNTGELFF. This chain links TRBV28 with TRBJ2-2; 8 nucleotides align to TRBD2. Germline CDR1 is MDHEN and CDR2 is SYDVKM. J gave up 2 bases and V 6 bases, and 5 bases lay outside the gene matches. CDR3 length: 15 residues.

CDR3 bases: TGTGCCAGCAGCCCAGATGGGGGAAACACCGGGGAGCTGTTTTTT. Protein sequence: CASSPDGGNTGELFF. The rearrangement uses TRBV13 and TRBJ2-2; D is tentatively TRBD1 or TRBD2 (5 bases each). Germline V gives CDR1 PRHDT, CDR2 FYEKMQ (reference sequence). The CDR3 extends over 15 amino acids. The V end lost 5 bases, the J end lost 2 bases, and 12 bases lay between the germline ends.

V is TRBV6-5 and J is TRBJ2-3; maybe TRBD1 (6 bases). Trimming cost V 5 bases and J 2 bases, with 14 bases left between them. The CDR3 totals 15 residues. Germline CDR1 and CDR2: MNHEY and SVGAGI. This CDR3 reads CASSLQTGHTDTQYF. Written as DNA, the CDR3 is TGTGCCAGCAGTCTCCAGACAGGCCACACAGATACGCAGTATTTT.

This clone was seen a handful of times. The CDR3 region is CSVSGSGENNEQFF. The CDR3 DNA reads as TGCAGCGTTAGCGGGAGTGGGGAAAACAATGAGCAGTTCTTC. The V gene is TRBV29-1, the J gene TRBJ2-1; 8 bases are a match to TRBD2. The CDR3 length is 14 residues. The V segment lost 5 bases and the J segment 5 bases; nucleotides outside the gene matches: 8. The V gene's germline CDR1 is SQVTM and CDR2 ANQGSEA.

The sample holds a few counts of this clone. The chain employs TRBV23-1 and TRBJ2-3; weak D call: TRBD2 (5 bases). TRBV23-1 is given ORF status, its function remaining uncertain. V was trimmed by 2 bases and J by 1 base, leaving 10 bases between them. This CDR3 spans 15 amino acids. The CDR3 is CASSQGRACTDTQYF. DNA of the CDR3: TGCGCCAGCAGTCAAGGGCGGGCTTGCACAGATACGCAGTATTTT.

This clone has just a few counts. The chain links TRBV7-3 to TRBJ2-1, with 9 bases aligning to TRBD2. Germline CDR1 SGHTA, CDR2 FQGTGA. Trimming removed 5 bases from V and 6 bases from J; junction bases left unmatched: 8. This CDR3 comprises 15 residues. CDR3 nucleotides: TGTGCCAGCAGCCCGACTAGCGGCTCTTTCAATGAGCAGTTCTTC. Its translation: CASSPTSGSFNEQFF.

About this clone: One end of the junction is discordant with germline, which a read error may explain. The rearrangement uses TRBV18 and TRBJ2-1; TRBD1 matches at 9 bases. In germline, CDR1 is KGHSH, CDR2 LQKENI. The length of the CDR3 is 13 residues. The CDR3 spells CASSLGTGYMPVF. For the CDR3, the DNA is TGTGCCAGCTCACTCGGGACAGGGTATATGCCTGTCTTC. The entire variable domain, with the rest obtained from reference TRBV18 and TRBJ2-1, is as follows: NAGVMQNPRHLVRRRGQEARLRCSPMKGHSHVYWYRQLPEEGLKFMVYLQKENIIDESGMPKERFSAEFPKEGPSILRIQQVVRGDSAAYFCASSLGTGYMPVFGPGTRLTVL.

This chain links TRBV7-9 with TRBJ2-2, with a tentative D call TRBD2 (6 bases). The CDR3 has 14 amino acids. Germline CDR1 reads SEHNR; CDR2 reads FQNEAQ (reference sequence). V lost 10 bases and J lost 4, with 16 bases in between. CDR3 sequence (DNA): TGTGCCACAAAACCGGGACTGAGCACCGGGGAGCTGTTTTTT. Translating it yields CATKPGLSTGELFF.

In its sample, this clone was seen a few times. The chain combines TRBV4-2 with TRBJ2-3, with unresolved D. V was pared by 2 bases and J by 1 base, with 13 bases between. In germline, CDR1 is LGHNA, CDR2 YNFKEQ. The CDR3 is made up of 16 amino acids. The CDR3 is CASSQWKASRTDTQYF. The CDR3 DNA sequence: TGTGCCAGCAGCCAATGGAAAGCCTCCCGCACAGATACGCAGTATTTT.

In its sample, this clone was seen a few times. The chain has TRBV29-1 and TRBJ2-1; possible D gene TRBD2, 7 bases. The CDR3 sequence is 15 residues long. V was trimmed by 8 bases and J by 3 bases, leaving 20 bases between them. The germline gives CDR1 SQVTM, CDR2 ANQGSEA. This CDR3 reads CSSGGGSRNYNEQFF. The CDR3 DNA reads TGCAGCTCGGGGGGCGGGAGTAGGAACTACAATGAGCAGTTCTTC.

This clone turned up a few times. V and J are TRBV18 and TRBJ2-7; 10 nucleotides line up with TRBD2. The germline V gene has CDR1 KGHSH and CDR2 LQKENI. The CDR3 sequence is 14 residues long. V gave up 2 bases and J gave up 6 bases; unmatched junction bases: 4. This CDR3 is CASSPLASGSEQYF. The CDR3 DNA follows: TGTGCCAGCTCACCATTGGCTAGCGGGAGCGAGCAGTACTTC.

The chain recombines TRBV29-1 with TRBJ2-1; D may be TRBD1 (5 bases). V lost 7 bases to trimming and J lost 5 bases, with 9 bases between them. The CDR3 sequence is 11 residues long. CDR1 SQVTM and CDR2 ANQGSEA come from the germline V gene. CDR3 protein: CSGTGDNEQFF. The CDR3 nucleotides read TGCAGCGGCACAGGAGACAATGAGCAGTTCTTC.

The chain employs TRBV10-3 and TRBJ1-1; D gene ambiguous. V was pared by 0 bases and J by 10 bases, with 15 bases between. Germline V gene lookup returns CDR1 ENHRY and CDR2 SYGVKD. The CDR3 runs 14 residues. The DNA for the CDR3 is TGTGCCATCAGTGAGTCACTAGGGAGGTGGAGAGCTTTCTTT. Translated, it gives CAISESLGRWRAFF.